These 26 T cell receptor beta chains were all obtained from the same sample, sequenced in a study of blood T cell repertoires in COVID-19. Measured with immunoSEQ multiplex PCR; TCRdb has only the in-frame clones, and not every one. The sample records around 140,000 clones, about four fifths being singletons. The sample was peripheral blood. All receptors derive from a woman in her sixties or seventies with acute or convalescent COVID-19.

This clone appeared once. J is TRBJ1-5 and V is TRBV7-9, with unresolved D. The V gene's germline CDR1 is SEHNR and CDR2 FQNEAQ (reference sequence). V lost 2 bases and J lost 0, with 11 bases in between. The CDR3 length is 16 residues. DNA of the CDR3: TGTGCCAGCAGCTTATATAGCAAGAATAGCAATCAGCCCCAGCATTTT. Its translation: CASSLYSKNSNQPQHF.

The chain uses TRBV25-1 and TRBJ1-5; D is unclear. With 2 bases removed from V and 14 bases from J, the gap between germline ends came to 13 bases. CDR3 length: 12 amino acids. Germline V gives CDR1 MGHDK, CDR2 SYGVNS. The CDR3 nucleotides read TGTGCCAGCAGTGAAGGATTGTCAGGAAAGCATTTT. It encodes CASSEGLSGKHF.

The chain employs TRBV6-2 or TRBV6-3 and TRBJ2-3; TRBD1 matches at 7 bases. Germline CDR1 MNHEY, CDR2 SVGEGT. CDR3 length: 16 amino acids. V was clipped by 5 bases and J by 2 bases; unmatched bases: 10. The CDR3 coding sequence is TGTGCCAGCAGTCGAAGCGCACAGGGGACCACAGATACGCAGTATTTT. Its protein product is CASSRSAQGTTDTQYF.

The chain combines TRBV7-8 with TRBJ1-2, with 9 bases identical to TRBD1. This CDR3 region has 16 residues. Germline trimming cut 4 bases from V and 4 bases from J; bases unmatched to any gene: 10. Germline V gene data show CDR1 as SGHVS and CDR2 as FQNEAQ. The CDR3 DNA reads TGTGCCAGCAGCTCCAATAAACAGGGGGCCGGCTATGGCTACACCTTC. Translating gives CASSSNKQGAGYGYTF.

The rearrangement joins TRBV18 to TRBJ2-1; 8 positions agree with TRBD2. J gave up 0 bases and V 3 bases, and 10 bases lay outside the gene matches. The CDR3 is made up of 18 amino acids. Germline V lookup: CDR1 KGHSH, CDR2 LQKENI. CDR3 nucleotide sequence: TGTGCCAGCTCACCGGCCCCTGGGAGCGGGGGCTCCTACAATGAGCAGTTCTTC. Its translation is CASSPAPGSGGSYNEQFF.

The chain couples TRBV10-3 to TRBJ2-3; TRBD2 might be the D (5 bases). CDR1 is ENHRY, CDR2 SYGVKD, per germline. There are 14 residues in the CDR3. Trimming removed 3 bases at V and 3 bases at J, with 10 bases between. The CDR3 nucleotides are TGTGCCATCAGTGACGCACTAGAAACAGATACGCAGTATTTT. It is translated as CAISDALETDTQYF.

The rearrangement links TRBV14 to TRBJ1-3; a possible D gene is TRBD1 (5 bases). CDR3 length: 17 residues. From germline, CDR1 is SGHDN and CDR2 FVKESK. Deletions cut 4 bases from V and 0 bases from J, with 16 bases between. The CDR3 loop is CASSPGDGRPSGNTIYF. CDR3 sequence (DNA): TGTGCCAGCAGCCCGGGGGACGGCCGCCCCTCTGGAAACACCATATATTTT.

This clone was counted a single time. DNA for the CDR3: TGTGCCAGTAGTATACGTTACACCGGGGAGCTGTTTTTT. Translated: CASSIRYTGELFF. The V call is TRBV19, the J call TRBJ2-2; D gene uncertain. CDR3 length: 13 amino acids. V was cut by 2 bases and J by 3 bases, with 4 bases left in between. The germline V gene has CDR1 LNHDA and CDR2 SQIVND (reference sequence).

This rearrangement joins TRBV27 to TRBJ2-7, with D perhaps matching TRBD2 (5 bases). The CDR3 runs 10 residues. Germline CDR1 reads MNHEY; CDR2 reads SMNVEV (reference sequence). V was cut by 2 bases and J by 9 bases, with 5 bases left in between. In DNA, the CDR3 is TGTGCCAGCAGTTTAGAGGGGCAGTACTTC. Its translation: CASSLEGQYF.

The CDR3 loop reads CASSIWTSGNNEQFF. Written as DNA, the CDR3 is TGTGCCAGCAGCATCTGGACTAGCGGTAATAATGAGCAGTTCTTC. The rearrangement uses TRBV6-6 and TRBJ2-1, with 10 bases lining up with TRBD2. Trimming cost V 6 bases and J 7 bases; bases outside gene matches: 9. Germline loops: CDR1 MNHNY, CDR2 SVGAGI (reference sequence). This CDR3 region has 15 residues.

J is TRBJ2-1 and V is TRBV7-8, with 7 bases that match TRBD2. The germline gives CDR1 SGHVS, CDR2 FQNEAQ. The CDR3 has 16 amino acids. Trimming took 5 bases from V and 2 from J; bases not matched to a gene: 9. CDR3 protein: CASSPTSRGTYNEQFF. CDR3 bases: TGTGCCAGCAGCCCGACTAGCAGAGGAACCTACAATGAGCAGTTCTTC.

The chain joins TRBV5-1 to TRBJ1-6; 7 bases line up with TRBD1. The CDR3 extends over 15 amino acids. The germline CDR1 and CDR2 sequences are SGHRS and YFSETQ. V shed 4 bases, J shed 9 bases, and the junction held 10 bases outside the gene matches. The CDR3 loop is CASSPRQGEGSPLHF. CDR3 nucleotide sequence: TGCGCCAGCAGCCCCCGACAGGGAGAAGGTTCACCCCTCCACTTT.

In this sample, this clone turned up once. V usage is TRBV2 and J usage is TRBJ2-7; the match to TRBD1 covers 9 bases. In germline, CDR1 is SNHLY, CDR2 FYNNEI. J was trimmed by 1 base and V by 10 bases; bases with no gene match: 8. The CDR3 consists of 14 residues. This chain's CDR3 is CATLSGTGSYEQYF. The CDR3, as DNA: TGTGCCACCCTGTCCGGGACAGGGTCCTACGAGCAGTACTTC.

The rearrangement uses TRBV19 and TRBJ1-2; D unresolved. Trimming took off 5 bases at V and 4 bases at J, with 8 bases between the two ends. The CDR3 totals 12 residues. Germline V CDR1 and CDR2: LNHDA, SQIVND (reference sequence). This CDR3 is CASSAGGYGYTF. DNA of the CDR3: TGTGCCAGTAGTGCGGGCGGCTATGGCTACACCTTC.

This clone was picked up a small number of times. The genes are TRBV7-9 and TRBJ2-1; D gene ambiguous. CDR1 SEHNR and CDR2 FQNEAQ come from the germline V gene (reference sequence). Trimming took off 5 bases at V and 5 bases at J, with 16 bases between the two ends. This CDR3 has 15 residues. The CDR3 loop reads CASSATLSSHNEQFF. In DNA, the CDR3 is TGTGCCAGCAGCGCCACCCTATCCTCGCACAATGAGCAGTTCTTC.

V is TRBV7-3 and J is TRBJ2-1, with TRBD2 identical over 8 bases. The J segment lost 5 bases and the V segment lost 7 bases, leaving 13 bases of the junction unmatched. The germline CDR1 and CDR2 sequences are SGHTA and FQGTGA. This CDR3 spans 16 amino acids. The CDR3 nucleotides read TGTGCCAGCAACCCCGGACTAGCAGCCGGGAACAATGAGCAGTTCTTC. This gives the protein CASNPGLAAGNNEQFF.

This clone was detected only a few times. V gene TRBV5-4 combines with J gene TRBJ1-2; a possible D gene is TRBD1 (5 bases). There are 15 residues in the CDR3. CDR1 is SGHNT and CDR2 is YYREEE in the germline V gene (reference sequence). Trimming removed 0 bases at V and 5 bases at J, with 14 bases between. CDR3 loop: CASSLVQGSGYGYTF. CDR3 nucleotides: TGTGCCAGCAGCTTGGTGCAGGGAAGTGGATATGGCTACACCTTC. The full variable domain, in which reference TRBV5-4 and TRBJ1-2 provide the parts outside the CDR3, is ETGVTQSPTHLIKTRGQQVTLRCSSQSGHNTVSWYQQALGQGPQFIFQYYREEENGRGNFPPRFSGLQFPNYSSELNVNALELDDSALYLCASSLVQGSGYGYTFGSGTRLTVV.

This clone appeared once. The chain couples TRBV30 to TRBJ1-1; D is uncertain. Germline CDR1 and CDR2: GTSNPN and SVGIG (reference sequence). There are 11 residues in the CDR3. The germline V and J ends were trimmed by 4 bases and 1 base, with 4 bases remaining between them. The CDR3 loop reads CAWTKNTEAFF. In nucleotides, the CDR3 is TGTGCCTGGACTAAGAACACTGAAGCTTTCTTT.

The V gene is TRBV7-9, the J gene TRBJ1-4; 10 bases agree with TRBD1. After removal of 5 bases from V and 5 bases from J, the junction contained 2 bases not matched to a gene. This CDR3 has 14 amino acids. Looked up from germline, CDR1 is SEHNR and CDR2 is FQNEAQ (reference sequence). CDR3: CASSEDRGNEKLFF. In DNA, the CDR3 is TGTGCCAGCAGCGAGGACAGGGGGAATGAAAAACTGTTTTTT.

The gene calls are TRBV7-7 and TRBJ2-1; 8 bases map to TRBD2. The CDR3 runs 15 residues. CDR1 and CDR2 from the germline V gene are SSHAT and FNYEAQ (reference sequence). CDR3 residues: CASAPGGAGVSEQFF. The DNA of the CDR3 is TGTGCTAGCGCTCCCGGCGGAGCGGGAGTTAGCGAGCAGTTCTTC.

The chain couples TRBV5-1 to TRBJ2-2; D not certain. The CDR3 is 15 residues long. Germline CDR1 reads SGHRS; CDR2 reads YFSETQ. The V and J ends lost 4 bases and 5 bases respectively, with 15 bases between them. The CDR3 here is CASSDTGSMTGELFF. For the CDR3, the DNA is TGCGCCAGCAGCGATACTGGTTCCATGACCGGGGAGCTGTTTTTT. The whole variable domain, filled in from reference TRBV5-1 and TRBJ2-2, reads KAGVTQTPRYLIKTRGQQVTLSCSPISGHRSVSWYQQTPGQGLQFLFEYFSETQRNKGNFPGRFSGRQFSNSRSEMNVSTLELGDSALYLCASSDTGSMTGELFFGEGSRLTVL.

The gene calls are TRBV28 and TRBJ1-3; perhaps TRBD1 as D (6 bases). Trimming removed 9 bases from V and 0 bases from J, with 12 bases in between. The CDR3 covers 14 residues. Germline V CDR1 and CDR2: MDHEN, SYDVKM. The CDR3 is CASRGGFSGNTIYF. CDR3 coding DNA: TGTGCCAGTCGGGGGGGCTTCTCTGGAAACACCATATATTTT.

This chain's CDR3 is CASSNSYEQYF. Here the CDR3 DNA reads TGTGCCAGTAGCAACTCCTACGAGCAGTACTTC. The chain is built from TRBV19 and TRBJ2-7; D unclear. Trimming removed 6 bases at V and 0 bases at J, with 3 bases between. The CDR3 runs 11 residues. Germline lookup yields CDR1 LNHDA and CDR2 SQIVND (reference sequence).

The gene calls are TRBV6-2 or TRBV6-3 and TRBJ2-5, with D perhaps TRBD2 (5 bases). The CDR3 contains 12 residues. Trimming left V 2 bases short and J 4 bases short, with 5 bases between. Germline V gene data show CDR1 as MNHEY and CDR2 as SVGEGT. The DNA for the CDR3 is TGTGCCAGCAGTTACGGGAGAGAGACCCAGTACTTC. It yields the protein CASSYGRETQYF.

The J gene is TRBJ1-1, the V gene TRBV19; 9 nucleotides agree with TRBD1. CDR3 length equals 17 residues. CDR1 is LNHDA, CDR2 SQIVND, per germline (reference sequence). Trimming removed 5 bases from V and 1 base from J; junction bases left unmatched: 11. CDR3 amino acids: CASSLDATGQGNTEAFF. DNA of the CDR3: TGTGCCAGTAGTCTGGACGCGACGGGACAGGGGAACACTGAAGCTTTCTTT.

The chain joins TRBV5-1 to TRBJ2-5; possibly TRBD2 for D (6 bases). CDR1 SGHRS and CDR2 YFSETQ come from the germline V gene. V lost 3 bases and J lost 4, with 10 bases in between. The CDR3 totals 13 residues. Here the CDR3 DNA reads TGCGCCAGCAGCTCGGAGCGGGTAGAGACCCAGTACTTC. It specifies CASSSERVETQYF.